This is a list of T cell receptor beta chains from one sample in a study of control samples from healthy donors and cancer patients. Produced via immunoSEQ multiplex PCR; TCRdb's table is partial and in-frame only. The data show roughly 120,000 clones, approximately 87% seen once. Input material: blood. These receptors were collected from a man under 40 in good health. The CDR3 runs from the conserved cysteine through the conserved F or W. D genes are given only for firm matches. A row's size may be missing; if present it is once, few, many or a size class.

V gene: TRBV9
J gene: TRBJ1-6
D gene: TRBD1
clone size: .
CDR3 protein: CASSPLQGNSPLHF
CDR3 DNA: TGTGCCAGCAGCCCACTACAGGGGAATTCACCCCTCCACTTT

V gene: TRBV5-6
J gene: TRBJ2-3
D gene: .
clone size: .
CDR3 protein: CASSLALGTADTQYF
CDR3 DNA: TGTGCCAGCAGCTTGGCTCTGGGTACCGCAGATACGCAGTATTTT

V gene: TRBV19
J gene: TRBJ2-7
D gene: TRBD1
clone size: .
CDR3 protein: CKTGDEQYF
CDR3 DNA: TGTAAGACAGGGGACGAGCAGTACTTC

V gene: TRBV5-1
J gene: TRBJ2-3
D gene: .
clone size: once
CDR3 protein: CASSLVGSTSDTQYF
CDR3 DNA: .

V gene: TRBV6-1
J gene: TRBJ2-1
D gene: .
clone size: .
CDR3 protein: CASTGERGNEQFF
CDR3 DNA: TGTGCCAGCACCGGTGAGAGGGGGAATGAGCAGTTCTTC

V gene: TRBV11-2
J gene: TRBJ1-1
D gene: .
clone size: .
CDR3 protein: CASSLERQVTEAFF
CDR3 DNA: TGTGCCAGCAGCTTAGAAAGACAAGTCACTGAAGCTTTCTTT

V gene: TRBV10-1
J gene: TRBJ1-1
D gene: .
clone size: .
CDR3 protein: CASSEGKGGYTEAFF
CDR3 DNA: TGCGCCAGCAGTGAGGGGAAGGGTGGTTATACTGAAGCTTTCTTT

V gene: TRBV21-1
J gene: TRBJ2-5
D gene: .
clone size: .
CDR3 protein: CASSKARGRGMETQYF
CDR3 DNA: TGTGCCAGCAGCAAAGCCAGGGGGCGCGGGATGGAGACCCAGTACTTC

V gene: TRBV2
J gene: TRBJ1-3
D gene: .
clone size: .
CDR3 protein: CASSENYQRGNTIYF
CDR3 DNA: TGTGCCAGCAGTGAAAACTACCAACGAGGAAACACCATATATTTT

V gene: TRBV4-1
J gene: TRBJ2-1
D gene: .
clone size: .
CDR3 protein: CASRSYNEQFF
CDR3 DNA: TGCGCCAGCAGATCATACAATGAGCAGTTCTTC

V gene: TRBV24-1
J gene: TRBJ1-5
D gene: .
clone size: .
CDR3 protein: CATSDGGEGNQPQHF
CDR3 DNA: TGTGCCACCAGTGATGGAGGGGAGGGCAATCAGCCCCAGCATTTT

V gene: TRBV11-2
J gene: TRBJ2-7
D gene: .
clone size: .
CDR3 protein: CASSLDGAAEQYF
CDR3 DNA: TGTGCCAGCAGCTTAGATGGGGCGGCCGAGCAGTACTTC

V gene: TRBV7-6
J gene: TRBJ1-1
D gene: .
clone size: once
CDR3 protein: CASSLEGQGHGAEAFF
CDR3 DNA: TGTGCCAGCAGCTTAGAGGGGCAGGGCCACGGCGCTGAAGCTTTCTTT

V gene: TRBV25-1
J gene: TRBJ1-2
D gene: .
clone size: .
CDR3 protein: CASSEGQYGYTF
CDR3 DNA: TGTGCCAGCAGTGAGGGTCAGTATGGCTACACCTTC

V gene: TRBV7-8
J gene: TRBJ1-6
D gene: .
clone size: once
CDR3 protein: CASSYQESRSPLHF
CDR3 DNA: TGTGCCAGCAGTTATCAGGAAAGCCGTTCACCCCTCCACTTT

V gene: TRBV30
J gene: TRBJ1-4
D gene: .
clone size: .
CDR3 protein: CAWTGADEKLFF
CDR3 DNA: TGTGCCTGGACAGGGGCGGATGAAAAACTGTTTTTT

V gene: TRBV7-3
J gene: TRBJ2-1
D gene: TRBD1
clone size: .
CDR3 protein: CASSSGTGPYNEQFF
CDR3 DNA: TGTGCCAGCAGCTCCGGGACAGGACCCTACAATGAGCAGTTCTTC

V gene: TRBV5-1
J gene: TRBJ2-7
D gene: .
clone size: .
CDR3 protein: CASTSTPDYEQYF
CDR3 DNA: TGCGCCAGCACATCGACACCGGACTACGAGCAGTACTTC

V gene: TRBV10-3
J gene: TRBJ1-1
D gene: .
clone size: .
CDR3 protein: CAIRVKVDTEAFF
CDR3 DNA: TGTGCCATCAGGGTAAAGGTGGACACTGAAGCTTTCTTT

V gene: TRBV5-1
J gene: TRBJ2-3
D gene: TRBD1
clone size: .
CDR3 protein: CASSLGDSTSTDTQYF
CDR3 DNA: TGCGCCAGCAGCTTGGGGGACAGTACTAGCACAGATACGCAGTATTTT